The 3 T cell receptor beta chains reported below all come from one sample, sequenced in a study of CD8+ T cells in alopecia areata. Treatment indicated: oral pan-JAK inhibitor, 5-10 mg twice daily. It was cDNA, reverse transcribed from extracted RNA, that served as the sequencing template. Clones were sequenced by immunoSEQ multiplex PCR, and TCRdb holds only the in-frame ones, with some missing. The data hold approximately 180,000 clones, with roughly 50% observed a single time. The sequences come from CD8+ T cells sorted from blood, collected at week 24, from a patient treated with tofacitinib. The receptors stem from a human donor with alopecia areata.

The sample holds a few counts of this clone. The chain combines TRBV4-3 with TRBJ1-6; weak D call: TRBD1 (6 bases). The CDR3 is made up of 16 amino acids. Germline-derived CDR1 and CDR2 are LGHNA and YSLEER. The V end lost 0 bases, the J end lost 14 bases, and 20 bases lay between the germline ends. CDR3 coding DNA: TGCGCCAGCAGCCAAGATCTTGGGGAGGACAGTTGGTCCCTCCACTTT. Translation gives CASSQDLGEDSWSLHF.

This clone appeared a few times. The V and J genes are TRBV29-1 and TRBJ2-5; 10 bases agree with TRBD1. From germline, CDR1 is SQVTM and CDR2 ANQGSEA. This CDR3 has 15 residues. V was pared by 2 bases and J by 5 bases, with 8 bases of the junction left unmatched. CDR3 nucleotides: TGCAGCGTTGAAAAGCGGGGGACAGGGGTTGAGACCCAGTACTTC. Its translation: CSVEKRGTGVETQYF.

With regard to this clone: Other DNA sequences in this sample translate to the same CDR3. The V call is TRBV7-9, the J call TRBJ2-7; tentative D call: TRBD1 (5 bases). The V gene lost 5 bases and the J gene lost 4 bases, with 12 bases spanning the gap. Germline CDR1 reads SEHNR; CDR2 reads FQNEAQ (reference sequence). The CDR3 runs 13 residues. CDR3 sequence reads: CASSLDSSYEQYF. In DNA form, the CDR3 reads TGTGCCAGCAGCCTCGACAGCTCTTACGAGCAGTACTTC.